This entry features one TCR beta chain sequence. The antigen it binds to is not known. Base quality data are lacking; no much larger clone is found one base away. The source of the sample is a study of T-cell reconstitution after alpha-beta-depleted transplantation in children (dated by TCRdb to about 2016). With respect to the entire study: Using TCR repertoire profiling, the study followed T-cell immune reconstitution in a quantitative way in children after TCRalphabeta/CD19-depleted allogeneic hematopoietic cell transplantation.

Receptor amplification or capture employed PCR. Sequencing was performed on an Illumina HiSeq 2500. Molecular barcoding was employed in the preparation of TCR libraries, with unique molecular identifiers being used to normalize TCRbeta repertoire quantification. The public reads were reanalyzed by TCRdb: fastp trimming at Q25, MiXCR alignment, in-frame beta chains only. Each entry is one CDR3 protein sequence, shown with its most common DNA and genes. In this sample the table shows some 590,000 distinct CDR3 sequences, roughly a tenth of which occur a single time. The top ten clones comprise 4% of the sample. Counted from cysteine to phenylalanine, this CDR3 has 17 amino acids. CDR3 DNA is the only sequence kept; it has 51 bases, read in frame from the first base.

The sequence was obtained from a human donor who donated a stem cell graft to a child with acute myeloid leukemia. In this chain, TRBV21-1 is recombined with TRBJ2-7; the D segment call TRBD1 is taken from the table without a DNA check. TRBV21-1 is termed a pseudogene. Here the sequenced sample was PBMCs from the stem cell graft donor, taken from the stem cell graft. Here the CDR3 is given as CASSPNHWDSLTYEQYF. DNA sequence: TGTGCCAGCAGCCCGAATCACTGGGACAGTCTAACCTACGAGCAGTACTTC.